This passage covers 26 T cell receptor beta chains from one sample sequenced in a study of blood T cell repertoires in COVID-19. Sequencing was performed with immunoSEQ multiplex PCR; in TCRdb, only in-frame clones are kept and a portion is missing. The profile covers some 220,000 clones, with around 85% appearing a single time and about 3.1% taken by the ten largest. Sequencing was performed on PBMCs or T cells enriched from blood (not recorded which). The source of these receptors is a woman between 50 and 59 years old in a cohort exposed to, infected with or recovered from COVID-19 (not recorded which).

V usage is TRBV25-1 and J usage is TRBJ1-4, with D possibly TRBD1 on 5 matching bases. Germline V CDR1 and CDR2: MGHDK, SYGVNS. The CDR3 loop spans 14 amino acids. V was pared by 3 bases and J by 8 bases, with 13 bases between. The CDR3, as DNA: TGTGCCAGCAGTGATCAGGGAGGTGGGGAAAAACTGTTTTTT. Encoded protein: CASSDQGGGEKLFF.

This chain connects TRBV11-2 to TRBJ2-7; 9 bases are shared with TRBD2. CDR1 is SGHAT, CDR2 FQNNGV, per germline. After removal of 5 bases from V and 0 bases from J, the junction contained 5 bases not matched to a gene. The CDR3 runs 15 residues. CDR3 loop: CASSILAGVSYEQYF. The CDR3 DNA is TGTGCCAGCAGCATATTAGCGGGGGTCTCCTACGAGCAGTACTTC.

A note on this clone: Other DNA sequences in this sample translate to the same CDR3. The genes are TRBV5-4 and TRBJ1-2; 8 bases match TRBD1. The junction had 1 base not matched to a gene; V was cut back by 4 bases and J by 2 bases. The CDR3 has 13 amino acids. The V gene's germline CDR1 is SGHNT and CDR2 YYREEE (reference sequence). The CDR3 nucleotides are TGTGCCAGCAGCCGGACAGGGAACTATGGCTACACCTTC. Translating it yields CASSRTGNYGYTF.

On this clone itself: The junction shows a germline mismatch at one end, possibly a read error. V is TRBV12-3 or TRBV12-4 and J is TRBJ1-1, with TRBD1 identical over 7 bases. The CDR3 runs 12 residues. The CDR3 reads CASSLDRLKGVF. The DNA of the CDR3 is TGTGCCAGCAGTTTGGACAGGTTGAAGGGGGTCTTT.

The J gene is TRBJ2-1, the V gene TRBV2; perhaps TRBD1 as D (6 bases). Germline assignment: CDR1 SNHLY and CDR2 FYNNEI. CDR3 length equals 11 residues. V was shortened by 5 bases and J by 11 bases, with 10 bases between the two germline ends. CDR3 sequence (DNA): TGTGCCAGCAGTATACAGGGACAGCAGTTCTTC. Residues: CASSIQGQQFF.

The genes are TRBV29-1 and TRBJ1-5, with D possibly TRBD1 on 6 matching bases. CDR1 SQVTM and CDR2 ANQGSEA come from the germline V gene. The CDR3 is made up of 13 amino acids. Trimming took 5 bases from V and 9 from J, leaving 17 bases between them. For the CDR3, the DNA is TGCAGCGTTTTAGTGGGGGCCGAGTCGCCCCAGCATTTT. Translated, it gives CSVLVGAESPQHF. The complete variable domain, with remaining parts taken from reference TRBV29-1 and TRBJ1-5, reads SAVISQKPSRDICQRGTSLTIQCQVDSQVTMMFWYRQQPGQSLTLIATANQGSEATYESGFVIDKFPISRPNLTFSTLTVSNMSPEDSSIYLCSVLVGAESPQHFGDGTRLSIL.

The rearrangement uses TRBV5-6 and TRBJ2-1, with 7 bases identical to TRBD2. Per germline, CDR1 SGHDT and CDR2 YYEEEE. The trim removed 4 bases at V and 2 bases at J, leaving 12 bases unmatched. There are 17 residues in the CDR3. Written as DNA, the CDR3 is TGTGCCAGCAGCCCACCTAGTACCGGGGGGACCTACAATGAGCAGTTCTTC. Amino acid sequence: CASSPPSTGGTYNEQFF. Together with reference TRBV5-6 and TRBJ2-1, the CDR3 gives the full variable domain: DAGVTQSPTHLIKTRGQQVTLRCSPKSGHDTVSWYQQALGQGPQFIFQYYEEEERQRGNFPDRFSGHQFPNYSSELNVNALLLGDSALYLCASSPPSTGGTYNEQFFGPGTRLTVL.

The chain joins TRBV7-9 to TRBJ2-6, with D unresolved. The CDR3 is made up of 15 amino acids. Trimming left V 5 bases short and J 0 bases short, with 8 bases between. Per the germline V gene, CDR1 is SEHNR and CDR2 is FQNEAQ (reference sequence). CDR3 DNA sequence: TGTGCCAGCAGCCCCACAAGCTCTGGGGCCAACGTCCTGACTTTC. Protein product: CASSPTSSGANVLTF.

CDR3 sequence: CASSSPRGSGAYNEQFF. The CDR3 DNA follows: TGTGCCAGCAGCTCCCCTCGGGGGTCCGGGGCCTACAATGAGCAGTTCTTC. V is TRBV13 and J is TRBJ2-1; D is perhaps TRBD2 (6 bases). Germline V gives CDR1 PRHDT, CDR2 FYEKMQ (reference sequence). V was clipped by 4 bases and J by 2 bases, with 18 bases between them. The CDR3 spans 17 residues.

The V call is TRBV19, the J call TRBJ2-3; 12 bases are shared with TRBD2. V shed 2 bases, J shed 4 bases, and the junction held 19 bases outside the gene matches. This CDR3 is built from 21 residues. Per germline, CDR1 LNHDA and CDR2 SQIVND (reference sequence). CDR3 nucleotide sequence: TGTGCCAGTAGTATACGATGGGGGCTAGCGGGGGGGCCCGTCCCCCCAGATACGCAGTATTTT. This sequence encodes CASSIRWGLAGGPVPPDTQYF.

The chain is built from TRBV4-2 and TRBJ1-6; D not resolved. Germline loops: CDR1 LGHNA, CDR2 YNFKEQ. The CDR3 runs 16 residues. The V and J ends lost 0 bases and 10 bases respectively, with 16 bases between them. The CDR3 spells CASSQDLARRGSPLHF. The CDR3 nucleotides are TGTGCCAGCAGCCAAGATCTGGCCAGACGAGGGTCACCCCTCCACTTT.

The V and J genes are TRBV5-1 and TRBJ1-2; 7 bases are a match to TRBD1. CDR3 size: 14 residues. Per the germline V gene, CDR1 is SGHRS and CDR2 is YFSETQ. Trimming at V came to 4 bases and at J to 2 bases, leaving 5 bases not matched to a gene. The CDR3 region has the DNA TGCGCCAGCAGCACCAAGACAGGGAACTATGGCTACACCTTC. Encoded protein: CASSTKTGNYGYTF.

J is TRBJ2-5 and V is TRBV18; 9 bases are a match to TRBD1. The germline V gene has CDR1 KGHSH and CDR2 LQKENI. The junction had 10 bases not matched to a gene; V was cut back by 3 bases and J by 5 bases. The CDR3 is 16 residues long. The CDR3 region is CASSPSLQGARETQYF. CDR3 bases: TGTGCCAGCTCACCTTCTTTACAGGGGGCGCGGGAGACCCAGTACTTC.

The V call is TRBV5-4, the J call TRBJ2-5, with D tentatively TRBD2 (7 bases). Per the germline V gene, CDR1 is SGHNT and CDR2 is YYREEE (reference sequence). The V and J ends lost 4 bases and 5 bases respectively, with 18 bases between them. The CDR3 has 15 amino acids. CDR3 coding DNA: TGTGCCAGCAGCCCGGCGGGGGCCTATTGGGAGACCCAGTACTTC. This codes for CASSPAGAYWETQYF.

The chain couples TRBV6-5 to TRBJ1-5; unclear D gene. The CDR3 runs to 11 residues. Germline CDR1 is MNHEY and CDR2 is SVGAGI. V gave up 7 bases and J gave up 7 bases, with 8 bases separating them. The CDR3 here is CASTSGQPQHF. The CDR3 nucleotides read TGTGCCAGCACTTCCGGGCAGCCCCAGCATTTT.

The J gene is TRBJ2-3, the V gene TRBV6-5, with TRBD1 matching 11 bases. V lost 6 bases to trimming and J lost 3 bases; unmatched junction nucleotides: 2. The germline V gene encodes CDR1 MNHEY and CDR2 SVGAGI. The CDR3 is 14 residues long. Here the CDR3 DNA reads TGTGCCAGCAGCCGGGACAGGGGGACAGATACGCAGTATTTT. Translated, it gives CASSRDRGTDTQYF.

In the case of this clone: This CDR3 is also generated by other DNA sequences in the sample. The chain uses TRBV4-3 and TRBJ2-2; 15 bases are shared with TRBD2. The germline V gene has CDR1 LGHNA and CDR2 YSLEER. The CDR3 has 19 amino acids. V lost 0 bases to trimming and J lost 2 bases; unmatched junction nucleotides: 4. The CDR3 sequence is CASSQDGTSGGLNTGELFF. DNA for the CDR3: TGCGCCAGCAGCCAAGACGGGACTAGCGGGGGGCTAAACACCGGGGAGCTGTTTTTT.

The V and J genes are TRBV18 and TRBJ2-5; no firm D call. V was pared by 4 bases and J by 1 base, with 4 bases between. The CDR3 extends over 12 amino acids. Germline V lookup: CDR1 KGHSH, CDR2 LQKENI. The CDR3 spells CASSLAQETQYF. CDR3 sequence (DNA): TGTGCCAGCTCACTGGCCCAAGAGACCCAGTACTTC.

This chain joins TRBV6-5 and TRBJ1-1; TRBD1 aligns across 12 bases. Trimming took 8 bases from V and 1 from J; bases not matched to a gene: 5. The length of the CDR3 is 15 residues. Germline V gene sequence: CDR1 MNHEY, CDR2 SVGAGI. This chain's CDR3 is CASEGTGGRNTEAFF. CDR3 sequence (DNA): TGTGCCAGCGAAGGGACAGGGGGCAGGAACACTGAAGCTTTCTTT.

This sequence joins TRBV5-5 and TRBJ2-7; 7 bases match TRBD1. The CDR3 totals 13 residues. Germline CDR1 SGHKS, CDR2 YYEKEE (reference sequence). Germline trimming cut 4 bases from V and 6 bases from J; bases unmatched to any gene: 7. Written as DNA, the CDR3 is TGTGCCAGCAGCCACGACAGGGTAGGCGAGCAGTACTTC. It translates to CASSHDRVGEQYF.

The rearrangement joins TRBV7-8 to TRBJ2-7; D is uncertain. This CDR3 is 14 amino acids long. The ends were cut back, 5 bases at V and 0 bases at J, with 11 bases in the middle. The V gene's germline CDR1 is SGHVS and CDR2 FQNEAQ. The CDR3 nucleotides are TGTGCCAGCAGCCCCAGGATCATCTCCTACGAGCAGTACTTC. Translated: CASSPRIISYEQYF.

The chain links TRBV19 to TRBJ2-7; the match to TRBD1 covers 8 bases. This CDR3 contains 15 residues. The V gene's germline CDR1 is LNHDA and CDR2 SQIVND (reference sequence). V dropped 5 bases and J dropped 4; count of bases not matched to a gene: 10. Written as DNA, the CDR3 is TGTGCCAGTAGTCCGAAAGGACAGGGTGTTTACGAGCAGTACTTC. This translates into CASSPKGQGVYEQYF.

The V gene is TRBV2, the J gene TRBJ1-5, with 8 nucleotides matching TRBD1. Trimming cost V 4 bases and J 4 bases; bases outside gene matches: 3. This CDR3 spans 14 amino acids. Germline CDR1 reads SNHLY; CDR2 reads FYNNEI. This CDR3 is CASSVRQGNQPQHF. CDR3 nucleotide sequence: TGTGCCAGCAGTGTCAGACAGGGGAATCAGCCCCAGCATTTT.

This chain connects TRBV4-1 to TRBJ1-5; D may be TRBD1 (6 bases). In germline, CDR1 is MGHRA, CDR2 YSYEKL. CDR3 length: 18 residues. The germline V and J ends were trimmed by 1 base and 0 bases, with 16 bases remaining between them. CDR3 bases: TGCGCCAGCAGCCAAGGGTCTGGTCAGGGGCATAGCAATCAGCCCCAGCATTTT. Translation: CASSQGSGQGHSNQPQHF.

This rearrangement joins TRBV2 to TRBJ1-2; 9 positions match TRBD1. Germline V gene lookup returns CDR1 SNHLY and CDR2 FYNNEI. V gave up 5 bases and J gave up 3 bases; unmatched junction bases: 7. The CDR3 contains 15 residues. This CDR3 reads CASSYEQGADYGYTF. CDR3 in DNA: TGTGCCAGCAGTTATGAACAGGGGGCTGACTATGGCTACACCTTC.

This clone was detected once. This rearrangement joins TRBV15 to TRBJ2-1, with 16 bases identical to TRBD2. V shed 2 bases, J shed 3 bases, and the junction held 7 bases outside the gene matches. Looked up from germline, CDR1 is LNHNV and CDR2 is YYDKDF (reference sequence). The CDR3 contains 19 residues. The CDR3 sequence is CATSRLAGTSGGDYNEQFF. The CDR3 region has the DNA TGTGCCACCAGCAGATTAGCCGGGACTAGCGGGGGGGACTACAATGAGCAGTTCTTC.